This T cell receptor (beta chain) came from a study of CD8 T cells in ankylosing spondylitis. One entry per CDR3 protein results from TCRdb running MiXCR on the 5' RACE reads. The sample lists approximately 540,000 distinct CDR3 sequences, more than 9.5% seen once, with under 7.5% in the top ten. Study observations and caveats: A TCR beta motif made of several highly homologous variants seemed typical of ankylosing spondylitis blood. Several of the motif variants were reported before in synovial fluid and blood from reactive arthritis. CD8+ disease-linked clones were present at relatively low frequencies in blood.

Comment on this clonotype: Its antigen is not identified.

CDR1 and CDR2 from the germline V gene are DFQATT and SNEGSKA (reference sequence). Trimming removed 3 bases from V and 4 bases from J; junction bases left unmatched: 8. This CDR3 region has 15 residues. This TCR derives from a male donor with ankylosing spondylitis. The chain is built from TRBV20-1 and TRBJ1-5; TRBD1 matches at 8 bases. Sequenced sample: blood, either unsorted or a sorted T cell fraction (not recorded which). CDR3 region: CSARAGTGVNQPQHF. CDR3 nucleotides: TGCAGTGCTAGGGCCGGGACAGGAGTAAATCAGCCCCAGCATTTT.